The subject of this entry is one T cell receptor (beta chain). The antigen is unknown. 60 Vbeta and 13 Jbeta primers were used in PCR. The data were produced by immunoSEQ multiplex PCR, yet TCRdb's version contains in-frame clones alone and is incomplete. The sample contains tens of thousands of clones, roughly 80% of which appear only once. This record belongs to a study of cytomegalovirus exposure and HLA in healthy donors. Study-level points and caveats: Later genetic work tied a missense DCLRE1C variant to beta-chain V and J trimming. Analyzed later, most CMV-associated TCR beta chains appeared HLA-restricted. A later analysis reported that several of the most significant clusters appeared to be linked to common viral pathogens, among them Epstein-Barr virus.

CDR3 size: 15 residues. Per germline, CDR1 SGHTA and CDR2 FQGTGA. J gave up 4 bases and V 5 bases, and 7 bases lay outside the gene matches. V gene TRBV7-3 combines with J gene TRBJ2-1; 8 nucleotides line up with TRBD2. Specimen: PBMCs. The source is a woman aged 45-59 years in good health and CMV-seronegative. The CDR3 sequence: CASSPFGTSYNEQFF. In nucleotides, the CDR3 is TGTGCCAGCAGCCCCTTCGGGACTAGTTACAATGAGCAGTTCTTC.